These 10 T cell receptor beta chains originate from one sample sequenced in a study of T cell responses to AZD1222 COVID-19 vaccine. Generated by immunoSEQ multiplex PCR, the TCRdb table keeps only in-frame clones and is missing some. The table records 180,000 or so clones, 85% to 95% of them present only once. Source: peripheral blood, taken on day 0 of AZD1222 vaccination. These TCRs come from an adult in good health.

V is TRBV6-2 or TRBV6-3 and J is TRBJ2-1; TRBD2 matches at 9 bases. The CDR3 extends over 13 amino acids. Trimming removed 2 bases from V and 16 bases from J; junction bases left unmatched: 9. Germline V gene sequence: CDR1 MNHEY, CDR2 SVGEGT. CDR3 sequence: CASSYLQGLAYFF. CDR3 bases: TGTGCCAGCAGTTACCTACAGGGACTAGCCTATTTCTTC.

This clone showed up just a few times. The chain joins TRBV27 to TRBJ1-1; D unclear. The CDR3 covers 15 residues. Germline loops: CDR1 MNHEY, CDR2 SMNVEV (reference sequence). Trimming took off 2 bases at V and 6 bases at J, with 16 bases between the two ends. The CDR3 sequence: CASSLAPRGGSEAFF. CDR3 bases: TGTGCCAGCAGTTTAGCTCCTCGGGGAGGGTCTGAAGCTTTCTTT.

The chain has TRBV19 and TRBJ1-5; no reliable D call. There are 15 residues in the CDR3. V was pared by 3 bases and J by 9 bases, with 18 bases between. Per the germline V gene, CDR1 is LNHDA and CDR2 is SQIVND (reference sequence). The CDR3 region is CASSILEWARRPQHF. The CDR3 region has the DNA TGTGCCAGTAGTATTTTAGAGTGGGCACGTAGGCCCCAGCATTTT.

V gene TRBV29-1 combines with J gene TRBJ2-5; 7 bases are a match to TRBD2. V was clipped by 5 bases and J by 5 bases; unmatched bases: 5. The CDR3 runs 12 residues. From germline, CDR1 is SQVTM and CDR2 ANQGSEA. The CDR3 is CSVSGVRETQYF. In DNA form, the CDR3 reads TGCAGCGTTAGCGGGGTCCGGGAGACCCAGTACTTC.

A single count supports this clone. Written as DNA, the CDR3 is TGTGCCAGCAGCCAAGATGTAAGCCAAGAGACCCAGTACTTC. Residues: CASSQDVSQETQYF. The chain recombines TRBV3-1 (or the pseudogene TRBV3-2) with TRBJ2-5; D unresolved. The CDR3 length is 14 residues. The ends were cut back, 0 bases at V and 1 base at J, with 6 bases in the middle. Germline CDR1 is LGHDT and CDR2 is YNNKEL (reference sequence).

This chain uses TRBV6-5 with TRBJ1-4, with D possibly matching TRBD1 (6 bases). The CDR3 extends over 15 amino acids. V was shortened by 0 bases and J by 5 bases, with 10 bases between the two germline ends. Per the germline V gene, CDR1 is MNHEY and CDR2 is SVGAGI. Written as DNA, the CDR3 is TGTGCCAGCAGTTACTCGGGGACACAGAATGAAAAACTGTTTTTT. Translated, it gives CASSYSGTQNEKLFF.

V usage is TRBV27 and J usage is TRBJ1-5; no clear D. The CDR3 extends over 14 amino acids. The V end lost 5 bases, the J end lost 2 bases, and 10 bases lay between the germline ends. Germline-derived CDR1 and CDR2 are MNHEY and SMNVEV (reference sequence). The CDR3: CASSLHGGNQPQHF. CDR3 DNA sequence: TGTGCCAGCAGTCTTCACGGAGGCAATCAGCCCCAGCATTTT.

The CDR3 is CASSASQGLIEAEAFF. CDR3 DNA sequence: TGTGCCAGCAGCGCCTCACAGGGGTTAATAGAAGCTGAAGCTTTCTTT. The rearrangement links TRBV11-2 to TRBJ1-1; TRBD1 agrees at 7 bases. Germline V gene lookup returns CDR1 SGHAT and CDR2 FQNNGV. V trimming: 5 bases; J trimming: 6 bases; junction bases outside the gene matches: 15. The CDR3 runs 16 residues.

The chain employs TRBV3-1 (or the pseudogene TRBV3-2) and TRBJ2-3; 9 nucleotides line up with TRBD2. V lost 4 bases and J lost 4; bases outside the gene matches: 9. The CDR3 spans 16 residues. Germline V gives CDR1 LGHDT, CDR2 YNNKEL (reference sequence). The chain's CDR3 is CASSPLGGGAADTQYF. The DNA for the CDR3 is TGTGCCAGCAGCCCCTTGGGCGGGGGGGCGGCAGATACGCAGTATTTT.

The chain is built from TRBV7-6 and TRBJ1-1, with TRBD1 matching 7 bases. The V segment lost 5 bases and the J segment 0 bases; nucleotides outside the gene matches: 3. From germline, CDR1 is SGHVS and CDR2 FNYEAQ. This CDR3 contains 14 residues. The CDR3 DNA sequence: TGTGCCAGCAGCGCGGGACAGCTGAACACTGAAGCTTTCTTT. It specifies CASSAGQLNTEAFF.